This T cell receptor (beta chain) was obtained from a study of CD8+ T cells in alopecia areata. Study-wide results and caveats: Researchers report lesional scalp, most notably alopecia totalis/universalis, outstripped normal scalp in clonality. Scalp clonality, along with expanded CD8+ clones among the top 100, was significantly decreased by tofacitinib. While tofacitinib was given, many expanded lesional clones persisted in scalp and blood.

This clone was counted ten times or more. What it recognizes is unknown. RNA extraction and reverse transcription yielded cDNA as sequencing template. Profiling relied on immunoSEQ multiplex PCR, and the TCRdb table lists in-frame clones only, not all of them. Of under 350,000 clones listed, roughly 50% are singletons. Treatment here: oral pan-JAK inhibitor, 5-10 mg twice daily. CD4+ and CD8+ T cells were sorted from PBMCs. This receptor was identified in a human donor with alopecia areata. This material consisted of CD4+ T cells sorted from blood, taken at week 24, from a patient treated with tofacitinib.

The CDR3 DNA reads TGTGCCAGCACCCTCCAGGGAGGTAGCTCACCCCTCCACTTT. Protein sequence: CASTLQGGSSPLHF. The chain recombines TRBV6-6 with TRBJ1-6, with D tentatively TRBD1 (5 bases). The CDR3 length is 14 residues. Trimming removed 7 bases from V and 10 bases from J, with 17 bases in between. Germline CDR1 and CDR2: MNHNY and SVGAGI (reference sequence).